The clone carrying this T cell receptor (beta chain) showed up just a few times. CDR1 is SQVTM and CDR2 is ANQGSEA in the germline V gene. V lost 7 bases, J lost 2 bases, and 15 bases lay in between. There are 13 residues in the CDR3. This entry comes from a study of T cell repertoires in cytomegalovirus infection. TCRdb analysed the reads with MiXCR anew, one entry per CDR3 protein. This table has fewer than 550,000 distinct CDR3 sequences, about 30% appearing once. Sequencing input: PBMCs. The clonotype originates from a human donor in good health (CMV status not recorded). Some clones in this sample may be carry-over from other donors' samples. This chain links TRBV29-1 with TRBJ2-7; TRBD1 or TRBD2 may be the D gene (5 bases each). The CDR3 DNA follows: TGCAGCGGCGGAAGGGGAGAGCCCTACGAGCAGTACTTC. This encodes CSGGRGEPYEQYF.